Shown below are 30 T cell receptor beta chains from a single sample sequenced in a study of cytomegalovirus exposure and HLA in healthy donors. The primer mix had 60 Vbeta and 13 Jbeta primers. Produced via immunoSEQ multiplex PCR; TCRdb's table is partial and in-frame only. The data show about 100,000 clones, more than 80% seen once. Source material: PBMCs. Receptors originate from a man aged 25-45 years in good health and CMV-seronegative.

The chain uses TRBV6-5 and TRBJ2-1; 11 nucleotides agree with TRBD2. V trimming: 5 bases; J trimming: 4 bases; junction bases outside the gene matches: 4. The CDR3 contains 15 residues. The germline V gene has CDR1 MNHEY and CDR2 SVGAGI. CDR3 sequence: CASSKTSGSYNEQFF. In nucleotides, the CDR3 is TGTGCCAGCAGTAAAACTAGCGGGAGTTACAATGAGCAGTTCTTC.

The chain links TRBV6-4 to TRBJ2-3; TRBD2 matches 13 bases. CDR3 length equals 15 residues. V gave up 4 bases and J gave up 6 bases; unmatched junction bases: 4. Per the germline V gene, CDR1 is MRHNA and CDR2 is SNTAGT. CDR3: CASSVEGLAGDTQYF. CDR3 DNA: TGTGCCAGCAGTGTCGAGGGACTAGCGGGGGATACGCAGTATTTT.

The chain carries TRBV7-6 and TRBJ2-7; the match to TRBD2 covers 12 bases. The CDR3 covers 16 residues. Germline CDR1 reads SGHVS; CDR2 reads FNYEAQ. Germline trimming cut 3 bases from V and 7 bases from J; bases unmatched to any gene: 10. The CDR3 sequence is CASSLLTSGGPGEQYF. CDR3 coding DNA: TGTGCCAGCAGCTTGCTGACTAGCGGGGGCCCGGGGGAGCAGTACTTC.

This clone ranks as medium-sized (0.01 to 0.1%). The CDR3 bases are TGTGCCAGCAGTGAAGGGGCTGGGGGCGCAGATACGCAGTATTTT. Translated: CASSEGAGGADTQYF. The J gene is TRBJ2-3, the V gene TRBV6-1; D is perhaps TRBD1 (6 bases). Trimming took 1 base from V and 4 from J, leaving 12 bases between them. Per germline, CDR1 MNHNS and CDR2 SASEGT. The CDR3 is made up of 15 amino acids.

This sequence joins TRBV30 and TRBJ1-4; 7 bases fit TRBD1. The CDR3 runs 21 residues. From germline, CDR1 is GTSNPN and CDR2 SVGIG (reference sequence). Unmatched junction bases numbered 28, after V lost 2 bases and J lost 7 bases. The CDR3 sequence is CAWSPLFGPGQAFAMSEKLFF. CDR3 in DNA: TGTGCCTGGAGTCCCCTCTTCGGTCCCGGACAGGCTTTTGCAATGAGTGAAAAACTGTTTTTT.

The gene calls are TRBV5-1 and TRBJ2-2; D gene uncertain. Trimming pared 3 bases from V and 1 base from J, leaving 7 bases between. Germline CDR1 SGHRS, CDR2 YFSETQ. This CDR3 has 14 residues. This CDR3 is CASSSKWNTGELFF. The CDR3 DNA reads as TGCGCCAGCAGCTCAAAATGGAACACCGGGGAGCTGTTTTTT.

This clone turned up a few times. This chain uses TRBV4-1 with TRBJ2-4; 8 bases align to TRBD1. Germline V lookup: CDR1 MGHRA, CDR2 YSYEKL. CDR3 length: 16 amino acids. The ends lost 2 bases at V and 1 base at J; junction bases unmatched: 4. The CDR3: CASSQTGGSAKNIQYF. The CDR3 nucleotides are TGCGCCAGCAGCCAAACAGGGGGATCGGCCAAAAACATTCAGTACTTC.

This clone occurred once. This chain connects TRBV28 to TRBJ2-6; 7 nucleotides align to TRBD1. J lost 1 base, V lost 3 bases, and 6 bases had no gene match. The CDR3 runs 17 residues. Germline V gene lookup returns CDR1 MDHEN and CDR2 SYDVKM. This chain's CDR3 is CASSFGDSFSGANVLTF. The CDR3 coding sequence is TGTGCCAGCAGTTTTGGGGACAGTTTTTCTGGGGCCAACGTCCTGACTTTC.

V usage is TRBV9 and J usage is TRBJ2-5; TRBD2 agrees at 8 bases. The CDR3 totals 15 residues. Germline CDR1 reads SGDLS; CDR2 reads YYNGEE. Germline trimming cut 1 base from V and 5 bases from J; bases unmatched to any gene: 7. The DNA for the CDR3 is TGTGCCAGCAGCGTAATCGGGGGGGCCGAGGAGACCCAGTACTTC. The encoded protein is CASSVIGGAEETQYF.

The genes are TRBV7-9 and TRBJ1-1, with D perhaps TRBD1 (5 bases). The germline gives CDR1 SEHNR, CDR2 FQNEAQ (reference sequence). This CDR3 is 13 amino acids long. The V end lost 0 bases, the J end lost 12 bases, and 14 bases lay between the germline ends. CDR3 coding DNA: TGTGCCAGCAGCTTAGCAGTTTTGCGGGGGACTTTCTTT. Amino acid sequence: CASSLAVLRGTFF.

The rearrangement joins TRBV4-1 to TRBJ1-4; unclear D gene. This CDR3 has 15 amino acids. The V gene's germline CDR1 is MGHRA and CDR2 YSYEKL. Trimming stripped 1 base from V and 8 bases from J, with 14 bases between. In DNA form, the CDR3 reads TGCGCCAGCAGCCAAGTCGGGGTCCTGGAAGAAAAACTGTTTTTT. This gives the protein CASSQVGVLEEKLFF.

In this sample, this clone turned up once. This chain connects TRBV20-1 to TRBJ1-1; no clear D. The CDR3 contains 11 residues. V shed 3 bases and J shed 11 bases, with 13 bases lying between them. CDR1 and CDR2 (germline): DFQATT, SNEGSKA (reference sequence). The CDR3 DNA follows: TGCAGTGCTAGGGACTCTGAGGCGGCTTTCTTT. This encodes CSARDSEAAFF.

The genes are TRBV9 and TRBJ1-4, with D possibly matching TRBD1 (5 bases). Germline values: CDR1 SGDLS, CDR2 YYNGEE. The CDR3 is 17 residues long. V was pared by 3 bases and J by 11 bases, with 26 bases between. The CDR3 region has the DNA TGTGCCAGCAGCGATCATCCCGGGACGGGGACTTCGTATAAACTGTTTTTT. It encodes CASSDHPGTGTSYKLFF.

The chain recombines TRBV6-1 with TRBJ1-3; D uncertain. The length of the CDR3 is 14 residues. In germline, CDR1 is MNHNS, CDR2 SASEGT. V lost 3 bases and J lost 4, with 10 bases in between. CDR3 sequence reads: CASSEAVPGNTIYF. The CDR3 DNA reads TGTGCCAGCAGTGAGGCAGTGCCCGGAAACACCATATATTTT.

The chain carries TRBV19 and TRBJ2-7; tentative D call: TRBD1 (6 bases). Looked up from germline, CDR1 is LNHDA and CDR2 is SQIVND (reference sequence). Trimming removed 1 base at V and 0 bases at J, with 10 bases between. This CDR3 is 15 amino acids long. The CDR3 loop is CASSIGRQASYEQYF. CDR3 sequence (DNA): TGTGCCAGTAGTATAGGTCGACAGGCCTCCTACGAGCAGTACTTC.

The table lists this clone with a count of one. This chain joins TRBV5-1 and TRBJ2-2, with D uncertain. Trimming cost V 0 bases and J 3 bases, with 12 bases left between them. The CDR3 sequence is 16 residues long. CDR1 is SGHRS, CDR2 YFSETQ, per germline. Here the CDR3 DNA reads TGCGCCAGCAGCTTGGTCCGTGCAGGATACACCGGGGAGCTGTTTTTT. This sequence encodes CASSLVRAGYTGELFF.

V usage is TRBV5-1 and J usage is TRBJ1-1; D gene unclear. Germline loops: CDR1 SGHRS, CDR2 YFSETQ. This CDR3 has 13 residues. Trimming took 4 bases from V and 2 from J, leaving 9 bases between them. CDR3 in amino acids: CASSASVNTEAFF. The CDR3, as DNA: TGCGCCAGCAGCGCCTCAGTTAACACTGAAGCTTTCTTT.

This chain joins TRBV5-1 and TRBJ2-1; TRBD2 might be the D (7 bases). V shed 3 bases and J shed 5 bases, with 24 bases lying between them. The germline gives CDR1 SGHRS, CDR2 YFSETQ. This CDR3 is 18 amino acids long. The CDR3 here is CASSWDYRGAGKDNEQFF. The DNA for the CDR3 is TGCGCCAGCAGCTGGGATTATCGGGGGGCCGGAAAAGACAATGAGCAGTTCTTC.

The count of this clone is one. The rearrangement uses TRBV5-4 and TRBJ2-1; possible D gene TRBD2, 5 bases. V was clipped by 0 bases and J by 4 bases, with 11 bases between them. Germline-derived CDR1 and CDR2 are SGHNT and YYREEE (reference sequence). This CDR3 contains 15 residues. CDR3 amino acids: CASSLGTSGYNEQFF. The DNA of the CDR3 is TGTGCCAGCAGCTTGGGCACTAGTGGGTACAATGAGCAGTTCTTC. Full variable domain (rest looked up from reference TRBV5-4 and TRBJ2-1): ETGVTQSPTHLIKTRGQQVTLRCSSQSGHNTVSWYQQALGQGPQFIFQYYREEENGRGNFPPRFSGLQFPNYSSELNVNALELDDSALYLCASSLGTSGYNEQFFGPGTRLTVL.

This clone was recorded once. The V gene is TRBV11-3, the J gene TRBJ2-1; maybe TRBD1 (5 bases). The germline V gene encodes CDR1 SGHNT and CDR2 YENEEA. V lost 5 bases and J lost 10, with 18 bases in between. The CDR3 has 14 residues. The CDR3 DNA sequence: TGTGCCAGCAGCAAAACTTCAGGGTCCGGGGAGCAGTTCTTC. Amino acids: CASSKTSGSGEQFF.

This chain joins TRBV9 and TRBJ1-2; no clear D gene. Germline lookup yields CDR1 SGDLS and CDR2 YYNGEE. The V gene lost 4 bases and the J gene lost 4 bases, with 17 bases spanning the gap. The CDR3 has 15 residues. CDR3 residues: CASSKKGGFGYGYTF. The CDR3 bases are TGTGCCAGCAGCAAAAAGGGAGGGTTCGGCTATGGCTACACCTTC.

CDR3 sequence: CASSDSTGAGELFF. The CDR3 DNA reads as TGTGCCAGCAGTGACTCGACAGGGGCCGGGGAGCTGTTTTTT. The chain has TRBV6-4 and TRBJ2-2, with 8 bases that match TRBD1. The CDR3 spans 14 residues. Germline lookup yields CDR1 MRHNA and CDR2 SNTAGT. V shed 0 bases and J 6 bases; nucleotides not matched to a gene: 0.

This chain's CDR3 is CASSLEPGTGGYEQYF. The DNA of the CDR3 is TGTGCCAGCAGCTTAGAACCCGGGACAGGGGGCTACGAGCAGTACTTC. The chain has TRBV7-2 and TRBJ2-7; TRBD1 matches 11 bases. J lost 3 bases, V lost 1 base, and 5 bases had no gene match. This CDR3 is built from 16 residues. Per the germline V gene, CDR1 is SGHTA and CDR2 is FQGNSA.

This clone was seen a few times. The chain joins TRBV4-3 to TRBJ2-1, with 14 bases fitting TRBD2. This CDR3 spans 13 amino acids. CDR1 and CDR2 from the germline V gene are LGHNA and YSLEER. Trimming removed 3 bases from V and 12 bases from J; junction bases left unmatched: 1. The CDR3 DNA follows: TGCGCCAGCAGCCAGGGACTAGCGGGAGTGCAGTTCTTC. Encoded protein: CASSQGLAGVQFF.

The table lists this clone with a few counts. The chain combines TRBV6-4 with TRBJ2-3; 8 bases agree with TRBD1. The CDR3 loop spans 18 amino acids. V was clipped by 4 bases and J by 0 bases; unmatched bases: 12. Germline V CDR1 and CDR2: MRHNA, SNTAGT. The CDR3 reads CASSADRGPFSSTDTQYF. The DNA of the CDR3 is TGTGCCAGCAGTGCCGACAGGGGTCCTTTCTCTAGCACAGATACGCAGTATTTT.

This clone came up many times. The chain recombines TRBV4-2 with TRBJ1-3; D is unclear. Germline V gives CDR1 LGHNA, CDR2 YNFKEQ. Trimming cost V 0 bases and J 3 bases, with 9 bases left between them. CDR3 length: 15 amino acids. CDR3 bases: TGTGCCAGCAGCCAAGACCCGACTAGTGGAAACACCATATATTTT. This codes for CASSQDPTSGNTIYF.

The rearrangement uses TRBV19 and TRBJ2-5, with 8 bases identical to TRBD1. J gave up 5 bases and V 7 bases, and 15 bases lay outside the gene matches. CDR3 length: 16 amino acids. Germline V gene data show CDR1 as LNHDA and CDR2 as SQIVND (reference sequence). CDR3 loop: CASTQDHAGGYETQYF. CDR3 nucleotides: TGTGCCAGTACCCAAGACCACGCAGGGGGCTATGAGACCCAGTACTTC.

V is TRBV4-1 and J is TRBJ2-7; a possible D gene is TRBD2 (6 bases). V dropped 0 bases and J dropped 7 bases, with 7 bases sitting between them. Germline V gene sequence: CDR1 MGHRA, CDR2 YSYEKL. This CDR3 has 12 amino acids. The CDR3 spells CASSQERGEQYF. CDR3 DNA: TGCGCCAGCAGCCAAGAACGGGGGGAGCAGTACTTC.

This clone was found a few times. The V and J genes are TRBV28 and TRBJ1-1, with D hard to call. Looked up from germline, CDR1 is MDHEN and CDR2 is SYDVKM. The CDR3 loop spans 14 amino acids. The ends were cut back, 4 bases at V and 0 bases at J, with 9 bases in the middle. CDR3 nucleotides: TGTGCCAGCAGTTCGGAGGGAATGAACACTGAAGCTTTCTTT. Protein product: CASSSEGMNTEAFF.

V is TRBV2 and J is TRBJ2-5; a possible D gene is TRBD2 (6 bases). V lost 11 bases, J lost 5 bases, and 12 bases lay in between. The CDR3 totals 11 residues. Germline lookup yields CDR1 SNHLY and CDR2 FYNNEI. The chain's CDR3 is CAVRREETQYF. CDR3 coding DNA: TGTGCCGTCCGGAGGGAGGAGACCCAGTACTTC.